By sample share, the clone carrying this T cell receptor (beta chain) is medium-sized. Its specificity is not known. This entry is derived from a study of T cell repertoires in aging, cancer and after chemotherapy. Study overall: Clear clonal overlap appeared across healthy donor samples taken over several months to years. Notes on the study in general: In cancer patients, declining TCR diversity with age involved lost richness and lost evenness. Compared with age-matched healthy donors, untreated hematological or solid cancer patients showed higher blood TCR clonality.

Between the trimmed V and J ends, which lost 1 base and 0 bases, there was a span of 10 bases. Germline loops: CDR1 SQVTM, CDR2 ANQGSEA. This CDR3 contains 16 residues. Peripheral blood genomic DNA, not sorted cells or RNA, was the template. TRB rearrangements spanning V, D and J were amplified using mixed TRB-A/B primers. MiXCR, applied by TCRdb to the multiplex PCR reads, yields one record per CDR3 protein. The repertoire holds about 9,400 distinct CDR3 sequences, 30% to 45% seen once, with 3% to 4% in the top ten. Input material: blood. The origin of this receptor is a human donor in good health. The genes are TRBV29-1 and TRBJ2-6; D tentatively fits TRBD1 or TRBD2 (5 bases each). The CDR3 DNA is TGCAGCGTTGAAGGATCGGGGCTCTCTGGGGCCAACGTCCTGACTTTC. Amino acids: CSVEGSGLSGANVLTF. Full variable domain (outside the CDR3, taken from reference TRBV29-1 and TRBJ2-6): SAVISQKPSRDICQRGTSLTIQCQVDSQVTMMFWYRQQPGQSLTLIATANQGSEATYESGFVIDKFPISRPNLTFSTLTVSNMSPEDSSIYLCSVEGSGLSGANVLTFGAGSRLTVL.